Given below is one T cell receptor (beta chain) in context. Trimming took 5 bases from V and 2 from J, leaving 7 bases between them. Germline loops: CDR1 SGHRS, CDR2 YFSETQ. The CDR3 runs 12 residues. The data were taken from a study of T cells in tumors after PD-1 blockade. Overall study: Prior checkpoint blockade, systemic immunosuppressant use, or anti-cancer therapy within 4 weeks excluded patients. A subset received ongoing vismodegib 150 mg daily alongside anti-PD-1 therapy. Blood samples averaged roughly 110,000 templates (range roughly 24,679-270,000) and fewer than 40,000 unique clonotypes.

Measured with immunoSEQ multiplex PCR; TCRdb has only the in-frame clones, and not every one. The table shows roughly 49,000 clones, with roughly 80% occurring only once. The source of this sequence is a human donor with basal cell carcinoma. The sample consisted of PBMCs, taken before anti-PD-1 treatment. The chain recombines TRBV5-1 with TRBJ2-5; no firm D call. CDR3 sequence (DNA): TGCGCCAGCAGTTATCCTCAAGAGACCCAGTACTTC. This gives the protein CASSYPQETQYF. Using reference TRBV5-1 and TRBJ2-5 for the parts outside the CDR3, the full variable domain is KAGVTQTPRYLIKTRGQQVTLSCSPISGHRSVSWYQQTPGQGLQFLFEYFSETQRNKGNFPGRFSGRQFSNSRSEMNVSTLELGDSALYLCASSYPQETQYFGPGTRLLVL.